The text below deals with one TCR beta chain. Reverse transcription of 0.5 to 1 ug RNA was performed with random hexamers. TCRdb re-derived calls from the immunoSEQ multiplex PCR reads in MiXCR, one entry per CDR3 protein. This sample carries 150,000 to 200,000 distinct CDR3 sequences, 93% of them seen once, and the ten largest clones take 0.13%. With V trimmed by 4 bases and J by 7 bases, 8 bases remained unmatched. The germline V gene encodes CDR1 SGDLS and CDR2 YYNGEE. This CDR3 has 14 residues. These data originate in a study of CD8 T cells in Susac syndrome. Sequencing of TCR beta, carried out with a high-throughput approach, was applied to CD8+ and CD4+ T cells from the blood. Negative isolation was applied to CD8+ and CD4+ T cells, and FACS enrichment was applied to TEMRA cells.

The chain uses TRBV9 and TRBJ2-7, with TRBD2 matching 10 bases. The TCR comes from a human donor in good health. The sequenced material came from CD4+ T cells from PBMCs. In nucleotides, the CDR3 is TGTGCCAGCAGCTTCGAAGCGGGGGGGCGAGAGCAGTACTTC. Residues: CASSFEAGGREQYF.